The T cell receptor beta chain under discussion was sequenced for a study of glioma-infiltrating T cells after dendritic cell vaccination. Across the whole study: Dendritic cell vaccination trial patients had either newly diagnosed or recurrent glioblastoma. Patients received three intradermal dendritic cell vaccine injections at biweekly intervals.

Time point denoted: after dendritic cell vaccination, including at tumor progression/relapse. All glioblastoma patients lacked an isocitrate dehydrogenase mutation. Primers: 60 V beta forward and 13 J beta reverse. The table came from immunoSEQ multiplex PCR; TCRdb's copy has only in-frame clones and leaves some out. The sample has 91,000 or so clones, approximately 84% seen once. This clonotype was obtained from a human donor with glioblastoma. The sample was blood, taken after dendritic cell vaccination.

CDR3 coding DNA: TGTGCCAGCAGCGCTCTGGGGAGCGGGAGGGCCGCCGAGCAGTACTTC. Protein sequence: CASSALGSGRAAEQYF. The rearrangement joins TRBV11-2 to TRBJ2-7, with 10 bases aligning to TRBD2. The CDR3 contains 16 residues. CDR1 SGHAT and CDR2 FQNNGV come from the germline V gene. Trimming removed 5 bases from V and 6 bases from J; junction bases left unmatched: 13.